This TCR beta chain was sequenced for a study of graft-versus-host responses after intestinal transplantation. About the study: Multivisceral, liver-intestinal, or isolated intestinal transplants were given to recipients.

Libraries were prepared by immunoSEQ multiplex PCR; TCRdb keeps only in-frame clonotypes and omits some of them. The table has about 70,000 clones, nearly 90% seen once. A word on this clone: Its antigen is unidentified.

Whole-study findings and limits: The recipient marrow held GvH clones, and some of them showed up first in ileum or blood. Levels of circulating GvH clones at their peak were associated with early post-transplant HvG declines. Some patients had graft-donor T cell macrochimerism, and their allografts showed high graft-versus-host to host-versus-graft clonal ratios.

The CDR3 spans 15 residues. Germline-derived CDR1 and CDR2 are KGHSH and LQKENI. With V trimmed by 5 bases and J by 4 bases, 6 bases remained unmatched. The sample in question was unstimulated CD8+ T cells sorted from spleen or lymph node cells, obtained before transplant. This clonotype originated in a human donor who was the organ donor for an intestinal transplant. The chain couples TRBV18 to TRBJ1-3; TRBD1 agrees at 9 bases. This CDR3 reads CASSTWDRVGNTIYF. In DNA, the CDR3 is TGTGCCAGCTCAACCTGGGACAGGGTCGGAAACACCATATATTTT.